This T cell receptor beta chain appears in the sequencing data of a study of blood T cell repertoires in COVID-19. The CDR3 sequence is 15 residues long. Trimming stripped 2 bases from V and 2 bases from J, with 12 bases between. Per germline, CDR1 SGDLS and CDR2 YYNGEE. The table came from immunoSEQ multiplex PCR; TCRdb's copy has only in-frame clones and leaves some out. The sample includes about 81,000 clones, over 75% of them seen just once. The source of this sequence is a man between 65 and 79 years old with active or convalescent COVID-19. The sample taken for sequencing was peripheral blood. V is TRBV9 and J is TRBJ2-3, with a tentative D call TRBD2 (5 bases). The CDR3 sequence is CASSVWQRVTDTQYF. Here the CDR3 DNA reads TGTGCCAGCAGCGTCTGGCAGAGGGTCACAGATACGCAGTATTTT.